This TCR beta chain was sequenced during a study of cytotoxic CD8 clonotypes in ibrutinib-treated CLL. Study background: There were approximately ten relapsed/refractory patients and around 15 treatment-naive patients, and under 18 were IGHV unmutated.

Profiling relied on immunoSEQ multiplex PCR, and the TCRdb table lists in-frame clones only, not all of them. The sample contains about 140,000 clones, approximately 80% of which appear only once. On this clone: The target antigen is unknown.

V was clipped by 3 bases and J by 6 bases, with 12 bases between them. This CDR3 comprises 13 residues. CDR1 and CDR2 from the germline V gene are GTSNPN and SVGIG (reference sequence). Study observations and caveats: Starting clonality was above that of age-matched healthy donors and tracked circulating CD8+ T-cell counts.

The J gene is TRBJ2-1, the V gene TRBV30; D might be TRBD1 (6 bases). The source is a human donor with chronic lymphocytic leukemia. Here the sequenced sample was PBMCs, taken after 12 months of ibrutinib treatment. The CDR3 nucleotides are TGTGCCTGGAGCGGAATCAGGGGCAATGAGCAGTTCTTC. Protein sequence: CAWSGIRGNEQFF.